The 9 T cell receptor beta chains given below trace back to one sample, sequenced in a study of sequential checkpoint blockade in melanoma. Treatment reported: randomized to nivolumab then ipilimumab (arm A) or the reverse (arm B). Profiled with immunoSEQ multiplex PCR; TCRdb holds only in-frame clones, not every one. The data contain some 30,000 clones, 85% to 90% of them singletons. The input for sequencing was CD8+ T cells sorted from blood (inferred from file names), taken from a patient given nivolumab and ipilimumab in sequence. All receptors derive from a human donor with melanoma.

This sequence joins TRBV27 and TRBJ1-5; TRBD1 is a possible D gene (5 bases). Trimming removed 0 bases from V and 0 bases from J, with 12 bases in between. Germline assignment: CDR1 MNHEY and CDR2 SMNVEV (reference sequence). The CDR3 runs to 17 residues. The CDR3 sequence is CASSLSKGAISNQPQHF. DNA of the CDR3: TGTGCCAGCAGTTTATCGAAAGGGGCGATTAGCAATCAGCCCCAGCATTTT.

The rearrangement joins TRBV7-8 to TRBJ2-2, with a tentative D call TRBD2 (5 bases). CDR1 and CDR2 (germline): SGHVS, FQNEAQ. This CDR3 contains 14 residues. The V end was cut by 5 bases, the J end by 1 base, with 8 bases between. The CDR3 DNA follows: TGTGCCAGCAGCCGAGCGGTGAACACCGGGGAGCTGTTTTTT. It yields the protein CASSRAVNTGELFF.

The genes are TRBV28 and TRBJ2-7, with D perhaps TRBD2 (5 bases). The germline gives CDR1 MDHEN, CDR2 SYDVKM. Trimming removed 3 bases from V and 2 bases from J, with 17 bases in between. CDR3 length: 16 amino acids. The CDR3 DNA reads TGTGCCAGCAGTTTTGGGAAAGGAATGGAGGCCTACGAGCAGTACGTC. This codes for CASSFGKGMEAYEQYV.

The V gene is TRBV11-2, the J gene TRBJ2-7; 7 bases are a match to TRBD1. The length of the CDR3 is 16 residues. Germline lookup yields CDR1 SGHAT and CDR2 FQNNGV. V was clipped by 5 bases and J by 3 bases; unmatched bases: 13. CDR3 amino acids: CASSPLRQGSRYEQYV. CDR3 coding DNA: TGTGCCAGCAGCCCACTACGACAGGGCTCGCGCTACGAGCAGTACGTC.

The chain combines TRBV7-3 with TRBJ1-2; TRBD1 agrees at 9 bases. J lost 4 bases, V lost 0 bases, and 0 bases had no gene match. This CDR3 spans 14 amino acids. Germline CDR1 is SGHTA and CDR2 is FQGTGA. The CDR3 DNA follows: TGTGCCAGCAGCTTAACGGGACAGGGCTATGGCTACACCTTC. As protein: CASSLTGQGYGYTF.

This clone was detected only once. V and J are TRBV5-1 and TRBJ1-1; D is undetermined. Trimming removed 1 base at V and 0 bases at J, with 10 bases between. The CDR3 length is 15 residues. Per the germline V gene, CDR1 is SGHRS and CDR2 is YFSETQ. CDR3 amino acids: CASSLTRLMNTEAFF. CDR3 DNA sequence: TGCGCCAGCAGCTTGACTCGACTCATGAACACTGAAGCTTTCTTT.

The chain joins TRBV7-6 to TRBJ2-1; 13 nucleotides align to TRBD2. The CDR3 contains 16 residues. J gave up 7 bases and V 5 bases, and 8 bases lay outside the gene matches. In germline, CDR1 is SGHVS, CDR2 FNYEAQ. CDR3: CASSQLAGGPGNEQFF. The CDR3, as DNA: TGTGCCAGCAGCCAACTAGCGGGAGGGCCCGGGAATGAGCAGTTCTTC.

CDR3 protein: CSVEDPLAGDYNEQFF. DNA of the CDR3: TGCAGCGTTGAAGATCCCCTGGCGGGCGATTACAATGAGCAGTTCTTC. The gene calls are TRBV29-1 and TRBJ2-1, with D possibly being TRBD2 (5 bases). The germline V gene has CDR1 SQVTM and CDR2 ANQGSEA. The V end lost 0 bases, the J end lost 4 bases, and 16 bases lay between the germline ends. The CDR3 runs to 16 residues.

The chain links TRBV4-2 to TRBJ1-2; D is perhaps TRBD1 (6 bases). V was trimmed by 1 base and J by 8 bases, leaving 20 bases between them. The length of the CDR3 is 16 residues. Germline CDR1 is LGHNA and CDR2 is YNFKEQ. This CDR3 is CASSQAQGGGEIGYTF. As DNA, the CDR3 is TGTGCCAGCAGCCAAGCACAGGGAGGGGGGGAAATCGGCTACACCTTC.